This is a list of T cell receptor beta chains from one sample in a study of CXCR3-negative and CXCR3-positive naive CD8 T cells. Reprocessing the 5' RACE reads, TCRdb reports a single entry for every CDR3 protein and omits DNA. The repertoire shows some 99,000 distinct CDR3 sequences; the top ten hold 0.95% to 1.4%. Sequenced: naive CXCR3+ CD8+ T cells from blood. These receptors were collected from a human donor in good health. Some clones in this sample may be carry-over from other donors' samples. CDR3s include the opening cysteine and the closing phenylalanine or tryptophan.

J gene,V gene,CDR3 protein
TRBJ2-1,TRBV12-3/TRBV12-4,CASSYAPNEQFF
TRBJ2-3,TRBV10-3,CAISESDLADTDTQYF
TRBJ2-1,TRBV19,CASSIAGTVWNEQFF
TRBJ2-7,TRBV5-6,CASSLGAGGRNEQYF
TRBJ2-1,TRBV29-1,CSVELGRGHSYNEQFF
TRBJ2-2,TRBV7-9,CASSPLTTGELFF
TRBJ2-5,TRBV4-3,CASSQEVGLAETQYF
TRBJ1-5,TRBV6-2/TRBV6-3,CASSPGIGGWQPQHF
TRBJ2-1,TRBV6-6,CASEGRGEQFF
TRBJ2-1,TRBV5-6,CASSADLRGANPTYNEQFF
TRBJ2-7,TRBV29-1,CSVESQGALEQYF
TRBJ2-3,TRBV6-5,CASRARVTDTQYF
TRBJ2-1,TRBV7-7,CASSFSPTSGGALDEQFF
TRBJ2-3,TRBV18,CASSPNGGATDTQYF
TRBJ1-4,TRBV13,CASRYYSRGEKLFF
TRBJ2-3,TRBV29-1,CSVVGVTLPGHQTDTQYF
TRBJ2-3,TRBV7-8,CASFLMGVSGTDTQYF
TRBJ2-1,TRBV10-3,CAISVGTKQFF
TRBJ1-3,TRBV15,CATSATREGPSGNTIYF
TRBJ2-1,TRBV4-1,CASSQLTGTSGGRLDEQFF
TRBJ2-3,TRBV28,CASSSISGGPTDTQYF
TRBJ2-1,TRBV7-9,CASSPRGGDYNEQFF
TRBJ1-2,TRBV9,CASSVGNYGYTF
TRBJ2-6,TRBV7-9,CASSRTTGTGANVLTF
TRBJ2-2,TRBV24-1,CATSDSTLETGELFF
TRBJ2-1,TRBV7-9,CASCWTDCYNEQFF
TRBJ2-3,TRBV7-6,CASSPTSGGADTQYF
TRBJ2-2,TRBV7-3,CASSSLDTGELFF
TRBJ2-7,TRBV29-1,CSASGIYEQYF
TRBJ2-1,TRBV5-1,CASSFLGTNNEQFF
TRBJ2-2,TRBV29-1,CSAGGGGHNPGELFF
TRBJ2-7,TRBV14,CASSQVDRGAYEQYF
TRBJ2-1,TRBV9,CASSVVLSHEQFF